This TCR beta chain comes out of a study of blood T cell repertoires in COVID-19. Study as a whole: PBMCs, B-cell-depleted T cells, or T cells provided the cDNA or gDNA that made up the material.

The method was immunoSEQ multiplex PCR; TCRdb's version includes in-frame clones alone and lacks a portion of them. The table records more than 350,000 clones, 80% to 90% of them present only once. Material for sequencing was PBMCs or T cells enriched from blood (not recorded which). The clonotype comes from a man younger than 30 who had recovered from COVID-19.

The CDR3 region is CASSQVGQGYEQYF. The CDR3 DNA is TGCGCCAGCAGCCAAGTAGGCCAGGGGTACGAGCAGTACTTC. The chain links TRBV4-1 to TRBJ2-7, with D possibly being TRBD1 (6 bases). Germline V gene lookup returns CDR1 MGHRA and CDR2 YSYEKL. V lost 1 base and J 4 bases, leaving 11 bases between the germline ends. There are 14 residues in the CDR3.